Below, 10 T cell receptor beta chains from the same sample are listed, as sequenced in a study of Graves' ophthalmopathy and Graves' hyperthyroidism. Investigators amplified TCR beta CDR3 regions from RNA transcripts. Second-round multiplex PCR came after first-round RT-PCR with HTBI primers. TCRdb processed the multiplex PCR reads anew with MiXCR; each CDR3 protein has one entry. Of some 520,000 distinct CDR3 sequences listed, around 15% are singletons. Sequencing was done on a sample of blood. The source of these receptors is a woman in her twenties or thirties with Graves' ophthalmopathy.

This clonotype came up many times. The gene calls are TRBV7-8 and TRBJ2-4; TRBD1 agrees at 10 bases. Germline V gives CDR1 SGHVS, CDR2 FQNEAQ. The length of the CDR3 is 18 residues. The ends lost 3 bases at V and 1 base at J; junction bases unmatched: 9. CDR3 nucleotide sequence: TGTGCCAGCAGCTTTGTTCGTTGGGACAGGGGCGCCAAAAACATTCAGTACTTC. Protein product: CASSFVRWDRGAKNIQYF.

This clonotype occurred a few times. The chain joins TRBV3-1 to TRBJ2-7; D unclear. CDR1 is LGHDT, CDR2 YNNKEL, per germline (reference sequence). V was pared by 1 base and J by 9 bases, with 16 bases between. CDR3 size: 14 residues. CDR3 bases: TGTGCCAGCAGCCAAGGCCAACAGCCCTCCGGGCAGTACTTC. Residues: CASSQGQQPSGQYF.

This clonotype was seen a handful of times. The CDR3 bases are TGTGCCAGCAGTGCCCGGCTTTGGGGGGACCCTGAAGCTTTCTTT. It yields the protein CASSARLWGDPEAFF. V and J are TRBV6-1 and TRBJ1-1, with a weak D call TRBD1 (5 bases). The V and J ends lost 4 bases and 6 bases respectively, with 18 bases between them. Looked up from germline, CDR1 is MNHNS and CDR2 is SASEGT. The CDR3 contains 15 residues.

In its sample, this clonotype was seen a few times. It may be a read error: a sequence one base away is much more abundant. This chain uses TRBV20-1 with TRBJ1-1; a weak D match, TRBD1 (6 bases). V was trimmed by 5 bases and J by 3 bases, leaving 16 bases between them. The CDR3 length is 14 residues. CDR1 and CDR2 (germline): DFQATT, SNEGSKA (reference sequence). In DNA form, the CDR3 reads TGCAGTGCTCACCTCCGGACAGCGGACACTGAAGCTTTCTTT. Translation: CSAHLRTADTEAFF.

In this sample, this clonotype turned up many times. The rearrangement links TRBV6-1 to TRBJ1-1, with a tentative D call TRBD1 (5 bases). The CDR3 covers 14 residues. Germline CDR1 MNHNS, CDR2 SASEGT. Trimming cost V 7 bases and J 10 bases, with 22 bases left between them. CDR3 sequence (DNA): TGTGCCAGCACCTCGGGGCCTGAGTGGGTTGGAGCTTTCTTT. Amino acid sequence: CASTSGPEWVGAFF.

This clonotype was detected only a few times. The rearrangement joins TRBV7-2 to TRBJ2-5, with D maybe TRBD1 (5 bases). Germline V gene sequence: CDR1 SGHTA, CDR2 FQGNSA. The V gene lost 0 bases and the J gene lost 3 bases, with 8 bases spanning the gap. The CDR3 contains 14 residues. The CDR3 loop is CASSLAAREETQYF. CDR3 coding DNA: TGTGCCAGCAGCTTAGCCGCCAGGGAAGAGACCCAGTACTTC.

Points on this clonotype: The DNA is left out, because the CDR3 cannot be placed on it with certainty; the CDR3 is given as TCRdb lists it. The gene calls are TRBV11-2 and TRBJ1-2. The germline V gene has CDR1 SGHAT and CDR2 FQNNGV. The CDR3 contains 15 residues when both ends are counted. Here the CDR3 reads CASSFGTGTEWGGTF.

Many counts were recorded for this clonotype. The gene calls are TRBV19 and TRBJ1-5; D is unclear. This CDR3 has 16 residues. Germline V gene data show CDR1 as LNHDA and CDR2 as SQIVND (reference sequence). V was shortened by 3 bases and J by 4 bases, with 16 bases between the two germline ends. The CDR3 protein is CASSISSGSWNQPQHF. The CDR3 coding sequence is TGTGCCAGTAGTATCTCTTCCGGTAGTTGGAATCAGCCCCAGCATTTT.

The sample holds many counts of this clonotype. V is TRBV19 and J is TRBJ2-7, with TRBD1 matching 8 bases. The CDR3 is 15 residues long. The ends lost 2 bases at V and 2 bases at J; junction bases unmatched: 5. Germline V gives CDR1 LNHDA, CDR2 SQIVND (reference sequence). The CDR3 loop reads CASSINLQGAYEQYF. The CDR3 DNA reads as TGTGCCAGTAGTATAAATTTACAGGGGGCCTACGAGCAGTACTTC.

The table lists this clonotype with many counts. V and J are TRBV27 and TRBJ1-2; 8 bases are a match to TRBD1. The CDR3 is made up of 14 amino acids. Looked up from germline, CDR1 is MNHEY and CDR2 is SMNVEV (reference sequence). Losses at the gene ends were 2 bases for V and 7 bases for J; bases not matched to a gene: 6. The CDR3 is CASSLSVRGLGYTF. The CDR3 DNA sequence: TGTGCCAGCAGTTTAAGTGTCAGGGGGCTTGGCTACACCTTC.